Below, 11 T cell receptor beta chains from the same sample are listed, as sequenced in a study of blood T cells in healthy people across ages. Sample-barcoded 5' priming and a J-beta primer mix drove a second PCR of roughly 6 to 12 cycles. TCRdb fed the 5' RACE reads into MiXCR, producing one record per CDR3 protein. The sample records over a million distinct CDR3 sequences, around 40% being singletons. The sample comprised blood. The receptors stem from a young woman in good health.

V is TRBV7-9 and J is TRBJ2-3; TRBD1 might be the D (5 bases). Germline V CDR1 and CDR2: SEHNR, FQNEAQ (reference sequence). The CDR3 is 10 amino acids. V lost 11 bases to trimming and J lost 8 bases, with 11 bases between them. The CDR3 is CAGHMTTQYF. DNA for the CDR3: TGTGCCGGACACATGACTACGCAGTATTTT. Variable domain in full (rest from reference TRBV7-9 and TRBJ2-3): DTGVSQNPRHKITKRGQNVTFRCDPISEHNRLYWYRQTLGQGPEFLTYFQNEAQLEKSRLLSDRFSAERPKGSFSTLEIQRTEQGDSAMYLCAGHMTTQYFGPGTRLTVL.

CDR3 in amino acids: CASSLGETAYNEQFF. The CDR3 nucleotides are TGCGCCAGCAGCTTGGGAGAGACAGCATACAATGAGCAGTTCTTC. V is TRBV5-1 and J is TRBJ2-1, with a tentative D call TRBD1 (5 bases). V shed 0 bases and J shed 4 bases, with 11 bases lying between them. Germline V lookup: CDR1 SGHRS, CDR2 YFSETQ. The CDR3 totals 15 residues. The full variable domain, in which reference TRBV5-1 and TRBJ2-1 provide the parts outside the CDR3, is KAGVTQTPRYLIKTRGQQVTLSCSPISGHRSVSWYQQTPGQGLQFLFEYFSETQRNKGNFPGRFSGRQFSNSRSEMNVSTLELGDSALYLCASSLGETAYNEQFFGPGTRLTVL.

CDR3 residues: CASKYARDRGEQYF. Here the CDR3 DNA reads TGTGCCAGCAAATATGCCCGGGACAGGGGCGAGCAGTACTTC. This rearrangement joins TRBV28 to TRBJ2-7; 10 bases are shared with TRBD1. The length of the CDR3 is 14 residues. Germline loops: CDR1 MDHEN, CDR2 SYDVKM. V lost 7 bases to trimming and J lost 6 bases; unmatched junction nucleotides: 9.

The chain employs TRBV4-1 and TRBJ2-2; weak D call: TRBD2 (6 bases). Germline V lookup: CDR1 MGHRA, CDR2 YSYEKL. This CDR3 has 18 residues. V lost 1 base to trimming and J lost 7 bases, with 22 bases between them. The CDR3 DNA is TGCGCCAGCAGCCAAGGAGCCCTAGCGTCGAGTGGGATCGGGGAGCTGTTTTTT. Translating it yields CASSQGALASSGIGELFF.

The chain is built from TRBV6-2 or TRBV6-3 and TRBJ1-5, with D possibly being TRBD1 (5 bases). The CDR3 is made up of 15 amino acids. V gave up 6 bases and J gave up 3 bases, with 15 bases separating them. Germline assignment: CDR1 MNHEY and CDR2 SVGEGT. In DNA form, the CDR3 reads TGTGCCAGCAGACCACGAGGGGCTACCAATCAGCCCCAGCATTTT. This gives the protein CASRPRGATNQPQHF.

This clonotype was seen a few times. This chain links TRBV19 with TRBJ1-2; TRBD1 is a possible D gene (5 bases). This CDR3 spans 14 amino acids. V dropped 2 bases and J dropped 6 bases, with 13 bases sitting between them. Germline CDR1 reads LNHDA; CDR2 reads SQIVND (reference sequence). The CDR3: CASSITGGSDGYTF. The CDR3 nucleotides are TGTGCCAGTAGTATAACAGGAGGGAGTGATGGCTACACCTTC.

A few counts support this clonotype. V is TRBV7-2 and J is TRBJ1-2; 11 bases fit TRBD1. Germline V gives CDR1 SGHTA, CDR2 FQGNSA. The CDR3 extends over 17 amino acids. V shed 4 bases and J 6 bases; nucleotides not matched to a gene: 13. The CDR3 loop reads CASSSRPGQGALNGYTF. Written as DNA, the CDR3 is TGTGCCAGCAGCTCGCGCCCTGGACAGGGGGCGCTTAATGGCTACACCTTC.

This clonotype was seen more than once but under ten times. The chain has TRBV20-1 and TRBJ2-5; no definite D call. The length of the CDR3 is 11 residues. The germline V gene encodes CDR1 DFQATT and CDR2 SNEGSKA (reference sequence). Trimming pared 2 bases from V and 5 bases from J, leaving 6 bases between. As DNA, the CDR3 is TGCAGTGCTAGATTCCTGGAGACCCAGTACTTC. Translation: CSARFLETQYF.

This CDR3 is CASTAGGGSTDTQYF. CDR3 nucleotide sequence: TGTGCCAGCACGGCGGGTGGGGGGAGCACAGATACGCAGTATTTT. The V call is TRBV12-3 or TRBV12-4, the J call TRBJ2-3, with D possibly matching TRBD2 (6 bases). Trimming took 7 bases from V and 0 from J, leaving 14 bases between them. This CDR3 region has 15 residues.

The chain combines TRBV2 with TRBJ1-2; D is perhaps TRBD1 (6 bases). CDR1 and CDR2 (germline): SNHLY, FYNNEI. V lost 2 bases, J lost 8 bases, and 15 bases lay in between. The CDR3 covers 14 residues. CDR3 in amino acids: CASSESTGPVGYTF. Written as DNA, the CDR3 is TGTGCCAGCAGTGAAAGCACAGGGCCTGTGGGCTACACCTTC.

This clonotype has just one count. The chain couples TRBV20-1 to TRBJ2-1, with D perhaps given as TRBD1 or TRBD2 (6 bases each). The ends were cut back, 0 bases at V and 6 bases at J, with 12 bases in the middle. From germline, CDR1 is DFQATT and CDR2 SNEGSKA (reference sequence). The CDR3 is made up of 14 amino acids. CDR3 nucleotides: TGCAGTGCTAGAGATCATGGAGGGGGCAATGAGCAGTTCTTC. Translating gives CSARDHGGGNEQFF.